In its sample, the clone carrying this T cell receptor (beta chain) is medium-sized. The antigen remains undetermined. The Oncomine TCR Beta short-read assay was applied to DNA of cultured CD4+ T cells. TCRdb processed the PCR reads anew with MiXCR; each CDR3 protein has one entry. Of about 20,000 distinct CDR3 sequences in the sample, roughly 23% are singletons; the top ten hold around 7.9%. Stated treatment: roughly ten-day PBMC culture with coronavirus spike peptide pools or control peptides (ViraFEST assay). The record originates from a study of vaccination and CD4 T cells after COVID-19. The wider study: Convalescent patients gave post-COVID blood a median about 95 days post-diagnosis, range 35 to 161.

CDR3 length equals 13 residues. The V end was cut by 1 base, the J end by 4 bases, with 8 bases between. The V gene's germline CDR1 is GTSNPN and CDR2 SVGIG (reference sequence). The origin of this receptor is a human donor with COVID-19. Sequencing was done on a sample of cultured CD4+ T cells from blood. The V gene is TRBV30, the J gene TRBJ1-5; possibly TRBD1 for D (5 bases). The CDR3 sequence: CAWSGQSNQPQHF. CDR3 nucleotide sequence: TGTGCCTGGAGTGGACAGTCTAATCAGCCCCAGCATTTT.